Below, 18 T cell receptor beta chains from the same sample are listed, as sequenced in a study of blood T cell repertoires in COVID-19. Generated by immunoSEQ multiplex PCR, the TCRdb table keeps only in-frame clones and is missing some. The sample lists about 250,000 clones, around 90% occurring once. Sequencing was done on a sample of PBMCs or T cells enriched from blood (not recorded which). The receptor source for this set is a woman in her twenties or thirties with acute COVID-19.

The V gene is TRBV5-5, the J gene TRBJ2-7; 9 bases fit TRBD2. Germline V gene sequence: CDR1 SGHKS, CDR2 YYEKEE (reference sequence). This CDR3 has 15 residues. The V and J ends lost 4 bases and 2 bases, in that order; junction bases with no gene match: 7. The CDR3 reads CASSIGASGAYEQYF. CDR3 sequence (DNA): TGTGCCAGCAGCATTGGGGCTAGCGGGGCCTACGAGCAGTACTTC. Based on the CDR3 plus reference TRBV5-5 and TRBJ2-7, the full variable domain is DAGVTQSPTHLIKTRGQQVTLRCSPISGHKSVSWYQQVLGQGPQFIFQYYEKEERGRGNFPDRFSARQFPNYSSELNVNALLLGDSALYLCASSIGASGAYEQYFGPGTRLTVT.

V and J are TRBV7-2 and TRBJ1-6; D is undetermined. Germline V gene lookup returns CDR1 SGHTA and CDR2 FQGNSA. The CDR3 has 14 amino acids. V lost 1 base and J lost 9, with 10 bases in between. The CDR3 DNA is TGTGCCAGCAGCTTAGGTACAGAAGGTTCACCCCTCCACTTT. Its protein product is CASSLGTEGSPLHF.

The chain employs TRBV7-3 and TRBJ2-2, with D unclear. Germline loops: CDR1 SGHTA, CDR2 FQGTGA. The CDR3 extends over 16 amino acids. Trimming removed 1 base from V and 7 bases from J, with 16 bases in between. The CDR3 is CASSLRPFAAGGELFF. Written as DNA, the CDR3 is TGTGCCAGCAGCTTAAGGCCGTTTGCGGCCGGCGGGGAGCTGTTTTTT.

The genes are TRBV7-6 and TRBJ2-5, with D maybe TRBD2 (5 bases). Trimming removed 5 bases from V and 5 bases from J, with 9 bases in between. CDR1 is SGHVS, CDR2 FNYEAQ, per germline. The CDR3 is 12 residues long. The CDR3 protein is CASSPWEETQYF. The CDR3 nucleotides are TGTGCCAGCAGCCCTTGGGAGGAGACCCAGTACTTC.

The chain recombines TRBV4-1 with TRBJ1-2; tentative D call: TRBD1 (5 bases). Germline V gene sequence: CDR1 MGHRA, CDR2 YSYEKL. The CDR3 length is 15 residues. Deletions cut 2 bases from V and 0 bases from J, with 10 bases between. The CDR3 loop is CASSQPGASNYGYTF. The CDR3 bases are TGCGCCAGCAGCCAACCTGGGGCGTCTAACTATGGCTACACCTTC.

This rearrangement joins TRBV7-9 to TRBJ1-4; D might be TRBD1 (5 bases). Trimming took off 1 base at V and 8 bases at J, with 14 bases between the two ends. There are 15 residues in the CDR3. CDR1 and CDR2 from the germline V gene are SEHNR and FQNEAQ (reference sequence). CDR3 sequence: CASSLEGQIGEKLFF. For the CDR3, the DNA is TGTGCCAGCAGCTTAGAGGGGCAGATCGGCGAAAAACTGTTTTTT. Complete variable domain (other parts from reference TRBV7-9 and TRBJ1-4): DTGVSQNPRHKITKRGQNVTFRCDPISEHNRLYWYRQTLGQGPEFLTYFQNEAQLEKSRLLSDRFSAERPKGSFSTLEIQRTEQGDSAMYLCASSLEGQIGEKLFFGSGTQLSVL.

The gene calls are TRBV28 and TRBJ2-1; D remains unclear. The CDR3 totals 15 residues. V was shortened by 5 bases and J by 1 base, with 12 bases between the two germline ends. Per germline, CDR1 MDHEN and CDR2 SYDVKM. The CDR3 DNA reads TGTGCCAGCAGTGAATTGGCAATTTCCTACAATGAGCAGTTCTTC. Protein: CASSELAISYNEQFF.

The genes are TRBV7-3 and TRBJ1-2; 9 bases fit TRBD1. This CDR3 has 14 residues. J was trimmed by 7 bases and V by 5 bases; bases with no gene match: 8. Per germline, CDR1 SGHTA and CDR2 FQGTGA. The CDR3 DNA reads as TGTGCCAGCAGCATGGACAGGGGAGGAGGTGGCTACACCTTC. Amino acid sequence: CASSMDRGGGGYTF.

This chain joins TRBV27 and TRBJ2-4, with TRBD1 matching 8 bases. Trimming removed 6 bases from V and 1 base from J; junction bases left unmatched: 14. This CDR3 is 18 amino acids long. CDR1 is MNHEY, CDR2 SMNVEV, per germline (reference sequence). The CDR3: CASSPATGGIEAKNIQYF. The CDR3 DNA reads TGTGCCAGCAGCCCCGCAACAGGGGGGATCGAGGCCAAAAACATTCAGTACTTC.

The chain has TRBV4-1 and TRBJ2-3; 8 bases line up with TRBD1. Germline V CDR1 and CDR2: MGHRA, YSYEKL. CDR3 length equals 14 residues. The J segment lost 4 bases and the V segment lost 3 bases, leaving 3 bases of the junction unmatched. CDR3 sequence (DNA): TGCGCCAGCAGCCACGGACAGGGACCAGATACGCAGTATTTT. It codes for CASSHGQGPDTQYF.

The CDR3 here is CATSDTRNYGYTF. DNA of the CDR3: TGTGCCACCAGTGATACTCGAAACTATGGCTACACCTTC. The rearrangement joins TRBV24-1 to TRBJ1-2; unclear D gene. V was clipped by 3 bases and J by 2 bases, with 6 bases between them. The CDR3 loop spans 13 amino acids. Germline CDR1 is KGHDR and CDR2 is SFDVKD.

This sequence joins TRBV10-2 and TRBJ2-3; 9 bases match TRBD1. The CDR3 contains 16 residues. Germline values: CDR1 WSHSY, CDR2 SAAADI. The ends lost 7 bases at V and 5 bases at J; junction bases unmatched: 13. The DNA of the CDR3 is TGCGCCAGCACCGATACCACAGGGGGCGTAGGAGATACGCAGTATTTT. It codes for CASTDTTGGVGDTQYF.

The chain uses TRBV6-5 and TRBJ2-7; 7 bases fit TRBD1. V shed 6 bases, J shed 3 bases, and the junction held 5 bases outside the gene matches. The CDR3 is made up of 13 amino acids. The germline CDR1 and CDR2 sequences are MNHEY and SVGAGI. CDR3 sequence reads: CASRSGTDYEQYF. CDR3 sequence (DNA): TGTGCCAGCAGGTCCGGGACAGACTACGAGCAGTACTTC.

The chain combines TRBV14 with TRBJ2-1, with 7 bases lining up with TRBD1. V lost 3 bases to trimming and J lost 5 bases; unmatched junction nucleotides: 7. The CDR3 extends over 15 amino acids. CDR1 and CDR2 (germline): SGHDN, FVKESK. The chain's CDR3 is CASSQLTGTDNEQFF. CDR3 in DNA: TGTGCCAGCAGCCAGCTGACAGGGACCGACAATGAGCAGTTCTTC. Drawing the rest from reference TRBV14 and TRBJ2-1, the complete variable domain is EAGVTQFPSHSVIEKGQTVTLRCDPISGHDNLYWYRRVMGKEIKFLLHFVKESKQDESGMPNNRFLAERTGGTYSTLKVQPAELEDSGVYFCASSQLTGTDNEQFFGPGTRLTVL.

CDR3 DNA sequence: TGTGCCAGCAGTAGGACAGGGGGCAGTCAGCCCCAGCATTTT. Translation gives CASSRTGGSQPQHF. The gene calls are TRBV5-5 and TRBJ1-5, with TRBD1 matching 11 bases. Germline trimming cut 5 bases from V and 6 bases from J; bases unmatched to any gene: 4. The CDR3 sequence is 14 residues long. Looked up from germline, CDR1 is SGHKS and CDR2 is YYEKEE (reference sequence).

The V and J genes are TRBV19 and TRBJ1-1; D is undetermined. Trimming left V 7 bases short and J 1 base short, with 16 bases between. The CDR3 sequence is 15 residues long. Germline V lookup: CDR1 LNHDA, CDR2 SQIVND (reference sequence). DNA for the CDR3: TGTGCCAGTACTCTGGTTTCGGCGGGGAACACTGAAGCTTTCTTT. It specifies CASTLVSAGNTEAFF.

In DNA, the CDR3 is TGTGCCAGCAGTTTGTTAGGGGGATGGGGCAATCAGCCCCAGCATTTT. This codes for CASSLLGGWGNQPQHF. The rearrangement uses TRBV28 and TRBJ1-5, with a weak D call TRBD1 (6 bases). Germline CDR1 reads MDHEN; CDR2 reads SYDVKM. V shed 3 bases and J shed 2 bases, with 14 bases lying between them. The CDR3 totals 16 residues.

J is TRBJ1-4 and V is TRBV7-8; the D is unclear. Between the trimmed V and J ends, which lost 2 bases and 7 bases, there was a span of 14 bases. The length of the CDR3 is 15 residues. Germline-derived CDR1 and CDR2 are SGHVS and FQNEAQ. CDR3: CASSLYYERPEKLFF. The CDR3 DNA follows: TGTGCCAGCAGCTTATATTATGAGCGTCCTGAAAAACTGTTTTTT.